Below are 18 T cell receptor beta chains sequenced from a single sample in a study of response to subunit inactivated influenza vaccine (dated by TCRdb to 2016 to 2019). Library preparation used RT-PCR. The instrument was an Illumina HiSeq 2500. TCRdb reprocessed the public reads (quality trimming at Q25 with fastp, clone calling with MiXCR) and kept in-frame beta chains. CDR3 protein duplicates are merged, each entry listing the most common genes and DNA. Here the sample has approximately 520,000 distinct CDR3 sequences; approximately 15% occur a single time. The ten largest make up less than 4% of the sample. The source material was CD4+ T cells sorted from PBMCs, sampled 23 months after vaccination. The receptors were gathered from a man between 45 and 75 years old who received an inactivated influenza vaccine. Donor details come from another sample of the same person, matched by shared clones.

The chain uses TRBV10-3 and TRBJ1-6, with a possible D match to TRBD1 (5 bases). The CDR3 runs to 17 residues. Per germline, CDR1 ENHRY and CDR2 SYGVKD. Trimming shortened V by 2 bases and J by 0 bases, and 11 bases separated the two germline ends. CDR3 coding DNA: TGTGCCATCAGTGAGACAGCAGGGAGCTCCTATAATTCACCCCTCCACTTT. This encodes CAISETAGSSYNSPLHF.

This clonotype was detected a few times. CDR3 DNA: TGTGCCAGCAGTTTACGTCCGGCAGGCTCTGGAAACACCATATATTTT. Encoded protein: CASSLRPAGSGNTIYF. This chain uses TRBV12-3 or TRBV12-4 with TRBJ1-3; D is undetermined. Trimming removed 2 bases at V and 0 bases at J, with 11 bases between. The CDR3 is 16 residues long.

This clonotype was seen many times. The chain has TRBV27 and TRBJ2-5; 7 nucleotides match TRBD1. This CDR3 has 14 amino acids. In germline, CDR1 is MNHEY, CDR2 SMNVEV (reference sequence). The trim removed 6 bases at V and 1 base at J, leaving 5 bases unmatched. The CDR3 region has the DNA TGTGCCAGCAGCAGTCGACAGGGCCAAGAGACCCAGTACTTC. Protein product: CASSSRQGQETQYF.

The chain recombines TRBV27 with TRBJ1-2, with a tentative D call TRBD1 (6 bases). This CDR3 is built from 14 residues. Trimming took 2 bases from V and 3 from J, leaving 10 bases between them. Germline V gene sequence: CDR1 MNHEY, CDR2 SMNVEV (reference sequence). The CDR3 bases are TGTGCCAGCAGTTTAAGGGGGGCGGACTATGGCTACACCTTC. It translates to CASSLRGADYGYTF.

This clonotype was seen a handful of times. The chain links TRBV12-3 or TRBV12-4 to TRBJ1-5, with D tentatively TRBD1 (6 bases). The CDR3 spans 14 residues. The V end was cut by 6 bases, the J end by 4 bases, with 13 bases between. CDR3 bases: TGTGCCAGCAGACCAGGACAGATGAATCAGCCCCAGCATTTT. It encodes CASRPGQMNQPQHF.

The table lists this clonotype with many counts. The CDR3 is CASSQITGGLSTDTQYF. CDR3 DNA sequence: TGCGCCAGCAGCCAAATAACAGGGGGTCTTAGCACAGATACGCAGTATTTT. The chain joins TRBV4-3 to TRBJ2-3, with 8 bases fitting TRBD1. The germline gives CDR1 LGHNA, CDR2 YSLEER. The CDR3 contains 17 residues. J lost 0 bases, V lost 2 bases, and 7 bases had no gene match.

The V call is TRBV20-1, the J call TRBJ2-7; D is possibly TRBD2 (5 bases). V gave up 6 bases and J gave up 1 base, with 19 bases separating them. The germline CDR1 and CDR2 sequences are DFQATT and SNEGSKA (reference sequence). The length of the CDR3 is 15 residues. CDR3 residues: CSAAKLAGRSYEQYF. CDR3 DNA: TGCAGTGCCGCAAAACTGGCGGGTAGGTCCTACGAGCAGTACTTC.

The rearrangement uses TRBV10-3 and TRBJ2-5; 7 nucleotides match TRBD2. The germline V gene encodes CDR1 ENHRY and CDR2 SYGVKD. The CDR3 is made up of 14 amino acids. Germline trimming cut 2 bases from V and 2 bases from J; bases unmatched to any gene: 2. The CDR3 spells CAISEPLAQETQYF. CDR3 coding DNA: TGTGCCATCAGTGAGCCACTAGCGCAAGAGACCCAGTACTTC.

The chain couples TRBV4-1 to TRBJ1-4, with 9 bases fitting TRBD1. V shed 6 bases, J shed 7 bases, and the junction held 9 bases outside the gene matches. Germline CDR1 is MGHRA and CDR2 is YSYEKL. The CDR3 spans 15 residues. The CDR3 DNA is TGCGCCAGCAGTAAGGGGGAGACAGGGGGTGAAAAACTGTTTTTT. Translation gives CASSKGETGGEKLFF.

The CDR3 loop is CASSPGGTISYEQYF. CDR3 in DNA: TGTGCCAGCTCACCGGGCGGGACCATCTCCTACGAGCAGTACTTC. The J gene is TRBJ2-7, the V gene TRBV18; TRBD2 might be the D (6 bases). The CDR3 runs to 15 residues. The germline V gene encodes CDR1 KGHSH and CDR2 LQKENI. V was shortened by 3 bases and J by 0 bases, with 12 bases between the two germline ends. Combining the CDR3 with reference TRBV18 and TRBJ2-7 gives the whole variable domain NAGVMQNPRHLVRRRGQEARLRCSPMKGHSHVYWYRQLPEEGLKFMVYLQKENIIDESGMPKERFSAEFPKEGPSILRIQQVVRGDSAAYFCASSPGGTISYEQYFGPGTRLTVT.

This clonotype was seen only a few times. CDR3 sequence reads: CASSYLLAPVSEQYF. The DNA of the CDR3 is TGTGCCAGCAGCTACCTCTTGGCACCCGTAAGCGAGCAGTACTTC. V and J are TRBV7-6 and TRBJ2-7; D unresolved. V lost 4 bases and J 6 bases, leaving 19 bases between the germline ends. Germline CDR1 reads SGHVS; CDR2 reads FNYEAQ. The CDR3 has 15 amino acids.

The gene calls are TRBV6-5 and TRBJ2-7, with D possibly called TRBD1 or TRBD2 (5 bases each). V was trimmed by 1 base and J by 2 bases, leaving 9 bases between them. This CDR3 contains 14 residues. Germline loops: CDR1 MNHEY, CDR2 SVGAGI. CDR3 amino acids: CASSYFRGAYEQYF. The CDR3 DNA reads TGTGCCAGCAGTTACTTTCGAGGGGCCTACGAGCAGTACTTC.

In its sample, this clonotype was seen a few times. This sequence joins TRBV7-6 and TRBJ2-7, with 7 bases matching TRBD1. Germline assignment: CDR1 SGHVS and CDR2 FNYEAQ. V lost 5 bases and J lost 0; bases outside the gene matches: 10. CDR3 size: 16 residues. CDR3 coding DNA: TGTGCCAGCAGCGCTCAAGGGACAGTAAGCTCCTACGAGCAGTACTTC. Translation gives CASSAQGTVSSYEQYF.

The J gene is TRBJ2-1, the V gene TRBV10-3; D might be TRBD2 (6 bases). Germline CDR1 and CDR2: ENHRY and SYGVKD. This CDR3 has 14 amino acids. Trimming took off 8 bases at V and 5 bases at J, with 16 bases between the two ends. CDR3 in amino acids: CAIRAIAVNNEQFF. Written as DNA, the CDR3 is TGTGCCATCCGGGCTATAGCGGTTAACAATGAGCAGTTCTTC.

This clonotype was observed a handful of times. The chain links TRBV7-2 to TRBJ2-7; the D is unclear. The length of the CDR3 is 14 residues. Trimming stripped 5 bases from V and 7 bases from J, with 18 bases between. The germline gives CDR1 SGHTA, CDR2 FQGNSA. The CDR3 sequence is CASSATYPVVEQYF. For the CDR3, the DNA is TGTGCCAGCAGCGCCACTTATCCCGTCGTGGAGCAGTACTTC.

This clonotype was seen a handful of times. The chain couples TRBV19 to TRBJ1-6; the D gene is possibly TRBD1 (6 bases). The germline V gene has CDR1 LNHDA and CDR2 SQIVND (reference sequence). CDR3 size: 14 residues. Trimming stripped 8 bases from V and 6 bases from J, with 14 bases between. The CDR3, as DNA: TGTGCCAGTCAAAGAGGACAGACTAATTCACCCCTCCACTTT. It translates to CASQRGQTNSPLHF.

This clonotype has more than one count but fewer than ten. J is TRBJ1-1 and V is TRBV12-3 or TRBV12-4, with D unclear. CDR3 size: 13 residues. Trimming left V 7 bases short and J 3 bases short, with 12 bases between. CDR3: CASTLVGYTEAFF. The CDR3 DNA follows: TGTGCCAGCACCCTGGTAGGGTACACTGAAGCTTTCTTT.

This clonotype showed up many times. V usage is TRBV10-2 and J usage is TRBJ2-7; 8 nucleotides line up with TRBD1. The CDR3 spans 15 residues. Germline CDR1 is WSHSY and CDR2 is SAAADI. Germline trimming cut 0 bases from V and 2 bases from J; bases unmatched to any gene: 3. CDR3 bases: TGCGCCAGCAGTGAGTCAAACAGGGGGACCTACGAGCAGTACTTC. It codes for CASSESNRGTYEQYF.